A selection of T cell receptor beta chains follows, all from one sample in a study of CD8 T cells in Susac syndrome. TCRdb used MiXCR to reprocess the immunoSEQ multiplex PCR reads, holding one entry per CDR3 protein. The data hold tens of thousands of distinct CDR3 sequences, with roughly 91% observed a single time. The specimen was CD4+ T cells from PBMCs. The receptors here all came from a human donor with Susac syndrome. Both conserved end residues are part of each CDR3. A D gene is named only where the DNA matches it firmly. Some rows mark clone size as missing; the rest say once, few, many or name a class of expanded clone.

clone_size d_call j_call v_call cdr3_aa cdr3_nt
- - TRBJ1-2 TRBV15 CATSIGDTTNYGYTF TGTGCCACCAGCATTGGGGACACGACTAACTATGGCTACACCTTC
- - TRBJ2-3 TRBV2 CASSWWGTDTQYF TGTGCCAGCAGTTGGTGGGGCACAGATACGCAGTATTTT
- TRBD1 TRBJ1-1 TRBV11-1 CASSRRTGRNSEAFF TGTGCCAGCAGCCGCCGGACAGGGCGAAATTCTGAAGCTTTCTTT
- TRBD2 TRBJ2-7 TRBV20-1 CSVRGDYEQYF TGCAGCGTCCGGGGGGACTACGAGCAGTACTTC
- - TRBJ2-4 TRBV12-3/TRBV12-4 CASTPTGFGNIQYF TGTGCCAGCACCCCAACAGGGTTTGGAAACATTCAGTACTTC
- - TRBJ2-5 TRBV12-3/TRBV12-4 CASSYGGGGGETQYF TGTGCCAGCAGTTATGGGGGAGGGGGAGGAGAGACCCAGTACTTC
once TRBD2 TRBJ2-3 TRBV7-3 CASSPGLAEPDTQYF TGTGCCAGCAGCCCGGGACTAGCGGAACCAGATACGCAGTATTTT
- TRBD1 TRBJ2-7 TRBV28 CATLPGTASYEQYF TGTGCCACCCTGCCAGGGACAGCCTCCTACGAGCAGTACTTC
- TRBD2 TRBJ2-3 TRBV10-3 CAISVGGRNTQYF TGTGCCATCAGTGTCGGCGGGAGGAATACGCAGTATTTT
- - TRBJ1-2 TRBV28 CGAGTRYTF TGTGGTGCAGGGACCCGCTACACCTTC
- TRBD1 TRBJ2-1 TRBV5-1 CASSNRGNEQFF TGCGCCAGCAGCAACAGGGGGAATGAGCAGTTCTTC
- - TRBJ1-1 TRBV6-2/TRBV6-3 CASRMGRVNTEAFF TGTGCCAGCAGAATGGGACGGGTGAACACTGAAGCTTTCTTT
once TRBD2 TRBJ2-5 TRBV18 CASSPPGLAGPKETQYF TGTGCCAGCTCACCTCCGGGACTAGCGGGCCCCAAAGAGACCCAGTACTTC
- TRBD2 TRBJ2-4 TRBV27 CASSLPGLAGSLAKNIQYF TGTGCCAGCAGTTTGCCGGGACTAGCGGGCTCACTAGCCAAAAACATTCAGTACTTC
- - TRBJ1-5 TRBV3-1 CASSQAWGNQPQHF TGTGCCAGCAGCCAAGCCTGGGGGAATCAGCCCCAGCATTTT
- TRBD2 TRBJ2-5 TRBV3-1 CASSQVAGDGTQYF TGTGCCAGCAGCCAAGTTGCGGGGGATGGGACCCAGTACTTC
- TRBD1 TRBJ1-1 TRBV3-1 CASSRRTGGTEAFF TGTGCCAGCAGCCGACGGACAGGGGGCACTGAAGCTTTCTTT
- TRBD2 TRBJ2-7 TRBV28 CASSFPTSASYEQYF TGTGCCAGCAGTTTCCCGACTAGCGCCTCCTACGAGCAGTACTTC
- TRBD1 TRBJ1-5 TRBV19 CASGRRQDRAYQPQHF TGTGCCAGTGGCCGGCGGCAGGACAGGGCCTATCAGCCCCAGCATTTT
once - TRBJ1-2 TRBV27 CASPIGRIDNYGYTF TGTGCCAGTCCCATAGGGAGGATTGATAACTATGGCTACACCTTC
- - TRBJ1-2 TRBV28 CASSSTSYGYTF TGTGCCAGCAGTTCGACTTCCTATGGCTACACCTTC
once - TRBJ2-3 TRBV11-1 CASSLGRREIRKTDTQYF TGTGCCAGCAGCTTAGGGCGACGGGAGATAAGGAAGACAGATACGCAGTATTTT
- - TRBJ2-5 TRBV19 CASSLNSGGNQETQYF TGTGCCAGTAGCCTAAACTCAGGTGGAAACCAAGAGACCCAGTACTTC
- - TRBJ1-5 TRBV6-2/TRBV6-3 CASSYMGSRQPQHF TGTGCCAGCAGTTACATGGGCTCGAGACAGCCCCAGCATTTT
- - TRBJ2-7 TRBV7-9 CAGSLDHYEQYF TGTGCCGGCAGCTTGGACCACTACGAGCAGTACTTC
- TRBD1 TRBJ2-7 TRBV27 CASRPGPGQVSYEQYF TGTGCCAGCAGGCCTGGCCCGGGACAGGTCTCCTACGAGCAGTACTTC
- - TRBJ1-4 TRBV5-6 CASSRGLRTAGTNEKLFF TGTGCCAGCAGCCGCGGTTTGCGGACGGCCGGAACTAATGAAAAACTGTTTTTT
once TRBD2 TRBJ2-7 TRBV6-2/TRBV6-3 CASSSSRAGTYEQYF TGTGCCAGCAGTTCCTCCAGAGCGGGGACTTACGAGCAGTACTTC
once - TRBJ2-1 TRBV7-2 CASSPGRQQLNEQFF TGTGCCAGCAGCCCTGGACGGCAACAACTAAATGAGCAGTTCTTC
- - TRBJ1-1 TRBV7-8 CASSPQLRPNTEAFF TGTGCCAGCAGCCCCCAACTCAGGCCGAACACTGAAGCTTTCTTT
- - TRBJ2-2 TRBV5-1 CASSLQPGASTGELFF TGCGCCAGCAGCTTGCAACCAGGGGCAAGCACCGGGGAGCTGTTTTTT
- TRBD2 TRBJ2-1 TRBV7-8 CASSFGTSGMNEQFF TGTGCCAGCAGCTTTGGGACTAGCGGGATGAATGAGCAGTTCTTC
- TRBD2 TRBJ2-7 TRBV6-2/TRBV6-3 CASSPLTSGSRYEQYF TGTGCCAGCAGTCCCCTGACTAGCGGGAGCCGCTACGAGCAGTACTTC
- - TRBJ2-3 TRBV9 CASSRLGTDTQYF TGTGCCAGCAGCCGCCTAGGCACAGATACGCAGTATTTT
- - TRBJ2-7 TRBV23-1 CASSPDSEQYF TGCGCCAGCAGTCCGGACAGCGAGCAGTACTTC
- TRBD1 TRBJ2-7 TRBV18 CASSPRQGESYEQYF TGTGCCAGCTCACCCAGACAGGGAGAATCCTACGAGCAGTACTTC
- - TRBJ2-1 TRBV27 CASTKPGPTYNEQFF TGTGCCAGTACCAAACCGGGGCCTACCTACAATGAGCAGTTCTTC
- TRBD2 TRBJ2-7 TRBV6-5 CASSRRGGTYEQYF TGTGCCAGCAGCCGCCGCGGGGGGACCTACGAGCAGTACTTC
once - TRBJ2-7 TRBV6-5 CASRSGRSYEQYF TGTGCCAGCAGATCCGGACGATCCTACGAGCAGTACTTC
- - TRBJ1-4 TRBV5-4 CASSLAAANEKLFF TGTGCCAGCAGCCTTGCGGCGGCTAATGAAAAACTGTTTTTT
once TRBD2 TRBJ2-7 TRBV4-1 CASSLRTSGSYEQYF TGCGCCAGCAGCCTAAGGACTAGCGGCTCCTACGAGCAGTACTTC
- TRBD1 TRBJ1-2 TRBV2 CASSGGQGFGYTF TGTGCCAGCAGTGGGGGACAGGGGTTTGGCTACACCTTC
- - TRBJ2-7 TRBV9 CASSASGDEQYF TGTGCCAGCAGCGCATCCGGGGACGAGCAGTACTTC
- TRBD2 TRBJ2-7 TRBV15 CATSRSSLGLAGNEQYF TGTGCCACCAGCAGAAGCAGTTTGGGACTAGCGGGAAACGAGCAGTACTTC
- - TRBJ2-7 TRBV14 CASSQEPVFSYEQYF TGTGCCAGCAGCCAAGAGCCAGTCTTCTCCTACGAGCAGTACTTC
- - TRBJ2-1 TRBV28 CASSAKQAKQFF TGTGCCAGCAGTGCAAAACAGGCGAAGCAGTTCTTC
few - TRBJ2-3 TRBV6-5 CASSPILQGDTQYF TGTGCCAGCAGCCCTATTCTTCAGGGGGATACGCAGTATTTT
few TRBD2 TRBJ2-4 TRBV5-1 CASSPTRGAKAKNIQYF TGCGCCAGCAGCCCGACGCGGGGGGCGAAAGCCAAAAACATTCAGTACTTC
once - TRBJ2-5 TRBV5-1 CASRPWGKETQYF TGCGCCAGCAGACCTTGGGGTAAGGAGACCCAGTACTTC
- TRBD1 TRBJ1-2 TRBV27 CASSPRTGVGYTF TGTGCCAGCAGTCCTCGGACAGGGGTAGGCTACACCTTC